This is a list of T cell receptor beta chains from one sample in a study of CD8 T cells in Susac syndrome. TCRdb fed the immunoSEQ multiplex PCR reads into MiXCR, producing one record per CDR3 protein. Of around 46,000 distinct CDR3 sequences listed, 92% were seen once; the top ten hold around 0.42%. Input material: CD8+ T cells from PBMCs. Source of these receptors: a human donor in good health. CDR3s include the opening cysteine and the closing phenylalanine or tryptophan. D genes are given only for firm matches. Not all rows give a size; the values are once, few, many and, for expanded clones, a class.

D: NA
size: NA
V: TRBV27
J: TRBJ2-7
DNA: TGTGCCAGCAGTCCCCCAGACAGAACCTACGAGCAGTACTTC
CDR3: CASSPPDRTYEQYF

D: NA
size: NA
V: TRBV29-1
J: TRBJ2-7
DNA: TGCAGCGTTGAGACGCGGGCGGGACATCTACCCTCCTACGAGCAGTACTTC
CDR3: CSVETRAGHLPSYEQYF

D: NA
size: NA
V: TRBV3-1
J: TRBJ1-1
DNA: TGTGCCAGCAGCCACGGACAGTGGACTGAAGCTTTCTTT
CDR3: CASSHGQWTEAFF

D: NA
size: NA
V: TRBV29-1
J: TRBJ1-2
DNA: TGCAGCGTGCGGGGGGGAGCCTATGGCTACACCTTC
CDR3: CSVRGGAYGYTF

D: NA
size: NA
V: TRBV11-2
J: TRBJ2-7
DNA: TGTGCCAGCAGCTTACGATCCGGGTACGAGCAGTACTTC
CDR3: CASSLRSGYEQYF

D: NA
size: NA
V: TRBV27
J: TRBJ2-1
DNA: TGTGCCAGCAGTCACTCCCATTTCGACAATGAGCAGTTCTTC
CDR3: CASSHSHFDNEQFF

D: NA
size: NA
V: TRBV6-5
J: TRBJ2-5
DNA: TGTGCCAGCAGTTACGAGCAGAGTAGACAAGAGACCCAGTACTTC
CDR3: CASSYEQSRQETQYF

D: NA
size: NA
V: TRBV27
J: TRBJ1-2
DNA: TGTGCCAGCAGGTCGCAAGGGTTGAATGGCTACACCTTC
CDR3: CASRSQGLNGYTF

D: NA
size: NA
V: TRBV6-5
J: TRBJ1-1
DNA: TGTGCCAGCAGTTCTCCCGCGGACACTGAAGCTTTCTTT
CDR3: CASSSPADTEAFF

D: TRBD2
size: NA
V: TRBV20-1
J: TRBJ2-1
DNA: TGCAGTGCTAGACCCTTAGCGGGAGTGGTCTCCTACAATGAGCAGTTCTTC
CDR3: CSARPLAGVVSYNEQFF

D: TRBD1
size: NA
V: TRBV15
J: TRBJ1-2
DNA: TGTGCCACCAGCATTGGGGCGGCAGGGGGTCTTCGTAGGGTAAACTATGGCTACACCTTC
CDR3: CATSIGAAGGLRRVNYGYTF

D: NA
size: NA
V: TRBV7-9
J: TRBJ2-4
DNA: TGTGCCAGCAGCTTAGTCGGGAAGGCCAAAAACATTCAGTACTTC
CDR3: CASSLVGKAKNIQYF

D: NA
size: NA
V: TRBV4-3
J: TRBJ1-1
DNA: TGCGCCAGCAGCCAAGAAAGGTTTCAGGTCAACACTGAAGCTTTCTTT
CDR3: CASSQERFQVNTEAFF

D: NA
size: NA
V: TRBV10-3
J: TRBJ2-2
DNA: TGTGCCATCAGTGACCAGCCCAGGGGGAACACCGGGGAGCTGTTTTTT
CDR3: CAISDQPRGNTGELFF

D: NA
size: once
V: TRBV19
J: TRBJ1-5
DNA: TGTGCCAGTAGTACTATACAATTCGGGGATCAGCCCCAGCATTTT
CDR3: CASSTIQFGDQPQHF

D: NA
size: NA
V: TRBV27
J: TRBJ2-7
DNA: TGTGCCAGCTCACCAACAGTTTACGAGCAGTACTTC
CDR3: CASSPTVYEQYF

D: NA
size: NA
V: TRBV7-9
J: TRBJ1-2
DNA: TGTGCCAGCACCCAGGCTGGGCGGAACTATGGCTACACCTTC
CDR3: CASTQAGRNYGYTF

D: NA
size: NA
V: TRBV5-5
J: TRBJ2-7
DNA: TGTGCCAGCAGTTCGGACGGAAGCCCCTACGAGCAGTACTTC
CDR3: CASSSDGSPYEQYF

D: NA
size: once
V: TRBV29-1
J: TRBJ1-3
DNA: TGCAGCGTTGTGAGGCTCTCTGGAAACACCATATATTTT
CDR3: CSVVRLSGNTIYF

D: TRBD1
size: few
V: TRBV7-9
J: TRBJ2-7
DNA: TGTGCCAGCAGCCCTTCGGGACAGGGTTTCTACGAGCAGTACTTC
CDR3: CASSPSGQGFYEQYF

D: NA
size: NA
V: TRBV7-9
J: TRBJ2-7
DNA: TGTGCCAGCAGCTCCCGGGACGGTCCGACCTACGAGCAGTACTTC
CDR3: CASSSRDGPTYEQYF

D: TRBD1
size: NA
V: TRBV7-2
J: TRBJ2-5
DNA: TGTGCCAGCACCAGAGGGGGCTGGAGGCAAGAGACCCAGTACTTC
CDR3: CASTRGGWRQETQYF